The T cell receptor (beta chain) described here comes from a study of blood T cells in healthy people across ages. Study information: Template-switching capture recovered about one barcoded beta molecule per two T cells. Study-level results: Both higher diversity and more naive CD4+ cells marked long-lived donors when set against aged donors.

Alongside a J-beta primer mix, a sample-barcoded 5' primer served in a second PCR lasting 7 to 11 cycles. TCRdb reanalysed the 5' RACE reads using MiXCR and keeps one entry per CDR3 protein. Altogether about 2 million distinct CDR3 sequences are present, around 48% being singletons, with the ten largest covering more than 2%. Of note for this clonotype: Antigen unknown. Sequence at one end of the junction differs from germline and may be a read error.

The CDR3 totals 13 residues. Investigators took around 10 milliliters of peripheral blood from every donor. The sequenced material came from blood. The sequence was obtained from a woman in her forties in good health. The chain uses TRBV12-3 or TRBV12-4 and TRBJ2-3; D remains ambiguous. This CDR3 reads CASSSLSTDTEYF. CDR3 DNA sequence: TGTGCCAGCAGTAGTTTGAGCACAGATACGGAGTATTTT.